A selection of T cell receptor beta chains follows, all from one sample in a study of control samples from healthy donors and cancer patients. Some clones are missing from TCRdb's copy, which holds only in-frame ones; the method was immunoSEQ multiplex PCR. The sample contains roughly 76,000 clones, roughly 94% of which appear only once. Sequencing was performed on blood. The receptor set was obtained from a woman aged 40 to 50 in good health. The CDR3 runs from the conserved cysteine through the conserved F or W. Fields, in order: J gene, V gene, clone size, D gene, CDR3 DNA, CDR3 protein. D genes are given only for firm matches. For some rows the clone size is stated as once, few or many, or as a class when expanded; others skip it.

TRBJ1-2,TRBV2,-,TRBD1,TGTGCCAGCAGTGGACAGGGGTATGGCTACACCTTC,CASSGQGYGYTF
TRBJ2-2,TRBV27,-,-,TGTGCCAGCAGTCCCGACAGAGTGGAGCTGTTTTTT,CASSPDRVELFF
TRBJ1-2,TRBV15,once,TRBD1,TGTGCCACCAGCAGGAGGACAGGTCAAGGCTACACCTTC,CATSRRTGQGYTF
TRBJ1-2,TRBV6-1,-,-,TGTGCCAGCAGTGAACGATCTGTAGACTATGGCTACACCTTC,CASSERSVDYGYTF
TRBJ2-1,TRBV7-2,-,-,TGTGCCAGCAGCCCGGTCCGTTTATGGAATGAGCAGTTCTTC,CASSPVRLWNEQFF
TRBJ2-5,TRBV25-1,-,-,TGTGCCAGCAGCCTAGGGACCCGCCCCAGCGAGACCCAGTACTTC,CASSLGTRPSETQYF
TRBJ2-1,TRBV21-1,few,-,TGTGCCAGCAGCAAAGTGGGGCCCTACCCCTACACCTACAATGAGCAGTTCTTC,CASSKVGPYPYTYNEQFF
TRBJ1-3,TRBV14,-,-,TGTGCCAGCAGCCAAGATTTTTCTGGAAACACCATATATTTT,CASSQDFSGNTIYF
TRBJ1-2,TRBV28,-,TRBD1,TGTGCCAGCAGTTTGGAGGCATGGACAGGGTTTGACAACTATGGCTACACCTTC,CASSLEAWTGFDNYGYTF
TRBJ2-1,TRBV11-3,-,TRBD2,TGTGCCAGCAGCTTGCGGGAGGAACGTGAGCAGTTCTTC,CASSLREEREQFF
TRBJ1-6,TRBV10-2,-,-,TGCGCCAGCAGCCTGCTAAATTCACCCCTCCACTTT,CASSLLNSPLHF
TRBJ1-1,TRBV7-9,-,-,TGTGCCAGCAGCCTGCGGGACGGGCTAGACACTGAAGCTTTCTTT,CASSLRDGLDTEAFF
TRBJ1-6,TRBV7-2,-,TRBD1,TGTGCCAGCAGCTTAGGGACAGGGTACAATTCACCCCTCCACTTT,CASSLGTGYNSPLHF
TRBJ2-1,TRBV12-3/TRBV12-4,-,-,TGTGCCAGCAGTTTATACTCTTGGGAGCAGTTCTTC,CASSLYSWEQFF
TRBJ2-4,TRBV3-1/TRBV3-2,once,-,TGTGCCAGCAGCCAAGTTGGTGCCAAAAACATTCAGTACTTC,CASSQVGAKNIQYF
TRBJ2-1,TRBV19,once,TRBD2,TGTGCCAGTAGTATAGATGCGGGGGGCGGAGGTTCCTACAATGAGCAGTTCTTC,CASSIDAGGGGSYNEQFF
TRBJ1-5,TRBV6-2/TRBV6-3,-,-,TGTGCCAGCAGTTACTCGATTCAGGTCGCAGGTTCAAATCAGCCCCAGCATTTT,CASSYSIQVAGSNQPQHF
TRBJ1-6,TRBV30,-,-,TGTGCCTGGAGTGTATGGCCAGATAATTCACCCCTCCACTTT,CAWSVWPDNSPLHF
TRBJ2-3,TRBV4-3,-,TRBD1,TGCGCCAGCAGCCGCGGGACAGGCCTCGCTAGCACAGATACGCAGTATTTT,CASSRGTGLASTDTQYF
TRBJ1-1,TRBV2,-,TRBD1,TGTGCCAGCAGTGGAATACAGGGGACGAACACTGAAGCTTTCTTT,CASSGIQGTNTEAFF
TRBJ1-1,TRBV6-5,-,-,TGTGCCAGCAGACCCTCGGGGGTAGGCACTGAAGCTTTCTTT,CASRPSGVGTEAFF
TRBJ2-7,TRBV2,once,TRBD2,TGTGCCAGCAGAGCCGGGACTAGCGGACCTCTTTCAGGGCAGTACTTC,CASRAGTSGPLSGQYF
TRBJ1-4,TRBV5-1,once,-,TGCGCCAGCAGCTTCCTGGGGCTTACAACTAATGAAAAACTGTTTTTT,CASSFLGLTTNEKLFF
TRBJ2-2,TRBV30,-,-,TGTGCCTGGAGTGTACTGGGTAGCGGGGAGCTGTTTTTT,CAWSVLGSGELFF
TRBJ2-7,TRBV3-1/TRBV3-2,-,-,TGTGCCAGCAGCCCGGATACCTCCTACGAGCAGTACTTC,CASSPDTSYEQYF
TRBJ1-2,TRBV7-2,-,-,TGTGCCAGCAGCTTGGACGGAGATGGCTACACCTTC,CASSLDGDGYTF
TRBJ1-1,TRBV5-4,-,-,TGTGCCAGCAGAACAGGGAGCCGGGGCACTGAAGCTTTCTTT,CASRTGSRGTEAFF
TRBJ1-3,TRBV4-3,few,-,TGCGCCAGCAGCCAAGATGTAGGCAGGGCAACTGGAAACACCATATATTTT,CASSQDVGRATGNTIYF
TRBJ1-4,TRBV6-5,-,TRBD1,TGTGCAGGTGGTGCAGGGGGTGAAAAACTGTTTTTT,CAGGAGGEKLFF
TRBJ1-4,TRBV6-6,-,-,TGTGCCAGTAAACAGGGTCGGGAAAAACTGTTTTTT,CASKQGREKLFF
TRBJ1-1,TRBV12-5,-,TRBD1,TGTGCTAGTGGTTTGGTCGGGGACAGTGACATGGTAGCTTTCTTT,CASGLVGDSDMVAFF
TRBJ1-5,TRBV6-5,-,TRBD1,TGTGCCAGCAGTTACTCGGGACAGCGAGCCCAGCATTTT,CASSYSGQRAQHF
TRBJ2-5,TRBV21-1,-,-,TGTGCCAGCAGCCCCGCCGGGGTAGAGACCCAGTACTTC,CASSPAGVETQYF
TRBJ2-7,TRBV12-3/TRBV12-4,-,-,TGTGCCAGTAAGGGGTGGGTTCAGGACGAGCAGTACTTC,CASKGWVQDEQYF
TRBJ1-6,TRBV19,-,TRBD1,TGTGCCACCACGGGGGCAGGGGGAAATTCACCCCTCCACTTT,CATTGAGGNSPLHF
TRBJ1-2,TRBV5-5,-,TRBD1,TGTGCCAGCAGCTTCCCCCAGGGGGCGGGAGGCTACACCTTC,CASSFPQGAGGYTF
TRBJ1-2,TRBV6-6,-,TRBD1,TGTGCCAGCCTGCCGGGACAGGGGATCTATGGCTACACCTTC,CASLPGQGIYGYTF
TRBJ1-5,TRBV7-2,-,-,TGTGCCAGCAGCTTAGCGGGTGTAGACGCCGGGCCCCAGCATTTT,CASSLAGVDAGPQHF
TRBJ2-7,TRBV7-2,-,-,TGTGCCAGCAGCTTAGAGGTGGGAACCTACGAGCAGTACTTC,CASSLEVGTYEQYF
TRBJ2-3,TRBV15,-,TRBD1,TGTGCCACCAGCAGGGACCGGGACAGTCCTCCGGATACGCAGTATTTT,CATSRDRDSPPDTQYF
TRBJ1-5,TRBV12-3/TRBV12-4,-,-,TGTGCCAGCAGTTTAGCGCAGGGACAGCCCCAGCATTTT,CASSLAQGQPQHF
TRBJ2-7,TRBV10-2,-,TRBD2,TGCGCCAGCAGTCACCGGACGGGAGGTGAGCAGTACTTC,CASSHRTGGEQYF
TRBJ1-3,TRBV5-1,-,-,TGCGCCAGCAGCTTGGCGTCCAGCTCTGGAAACACCATATATTTT,CASSLASSSGNTIYF
TRBJ2-1,TRBV20-1,-,TRBD2,TGCAGTGCTAGTGGCGGGGGGACCTCCTACAATGAGCAGTTCTTC,CSASGGGTSYNEQFF
TRBJ2-5,TRBV5-4,-,TRBD2,TGTGCCAGCAGCTTAGGCCGGGGGGGGAAATCAGAGACCCAGTACTTC,CASSLGRGGKSETQYF
TRBJ2-2,TRBV9,-,-,TGTGCCAGCAGCCCCGGGACTCTAAACACCGGGGAGCTGTTTTTT,CASSPGTLNTGELFF
TRBJ1-3,TRBV9,-,-,TGTGCCAGCAGCGTAGAAGTGGAACTCTCTGGAAACACCATATATTTT,CASSVEVELSGNTIYF
TRBJ1-5,TRBV5-4,-,TRBD1,TGTGCCAGCAGCCGACAGGGCAGTCAGCCCCAGCATTTT,CASSRQGSQPQHF
TRBJ2-3,TRBV5-1,-,TRBD1,TGCGCCAGCAGCAGAGGGGGCAGCACAGATACGCAGTATTTT,CASSRGGSTDTQYF
TRBJ2-3,TRBV3-1/TRBV3-2,-,-,TGTGCCAGCAGCCAAGCCCCGACTAGCACAGATACGCAGTATTTT,CASSQAPTSTDTQYF
TRBJ2-3,TRBV30,-,-,TGTGCCTGGAGTGTACTGGGGGGTGCAGCAGATACGCAGTATTTT,CAWSVLGGAADTQYF
TRBJ1-1,TRBV4-1,-,-,TGCGCCAGCAGCCAACAAGCCCCCCCATCGGGGACTGAAGCTTTCTTT,CASSQQAPPSGTEAFF
TRBJ2-1,TRBV11-2,-,-,TGTGCCAGCAGCCCCCATTTAACGGGGTACTCCTACAATGAGCAGTTCTTC,CASSPHLTGYSYNEQFF
TRBJ2-5,TRBV2,-,-,TGTGCCAGCAACGGGGAAAAAGAGACCCAGTACTTC,CASNGEKETQYF
TRBJ1-1,TRBV19,-,TRBD1,TGTGCCAGTAGGACAGGGGGCGCGGCTATGAACACTGAAGCTTTCTTT,CASRTGGAAMNTEAFF